This T cell receptor (beta chain) is from a study of CD8+ T cells in alopecia areata. Overall study results and limits: The treated group had a single nonresponder, limiting CD8+ expansion-response conclusions.

It was cDNA, reverse transcribed from extracted RNA, that served as the sequencing template. Generated by immunoSEQ multiplex PCR, the TCRdb table keeps only in-frame clones and is missing some. The sample has about 12,000 clones, 65% to 70% seen once; the top ten hold about 7%. The CDR3 covers 17 residues. With 0 bases clipped from V and 4 bases from J, the junction kept 8 bases outside the gene matches. Germline CDR1 MGHRA, CDR2 YSYEKL. Documented treatment: oral pan-JAK inhibitor, 5-10 mg twice daily. The investigators collected lesional scalp punch biopsies and peripheral blood from alopecia areata patients. This clone has a single count. No antigen is known for it.

The clonotype was recovered from a human donor with alopecia areata. Sequences were derived from skin, sampled at week 4, from a patient treated with tofacitinib. The V and J genes are TRBV4-1 and TRBJ1-5, with 8 bases aligning to TRBD1. For the CDR3, the DNA is TGCGCCAGCAGCCAAGACCCAGGGGGCGCGTATAATCAGCCCCAGCATTTT. Protein product: CASSQDPGGAYNQPQHF.